These 15 T cell receptor beta chains came from one sample sequenced in a study of T and B cells in COVID-19 patients. TRB rearrangements were amplified by multiplex PCR with BIOMED2 TRB-A/B primers. Via MiXCR, TCRdb re-called the multiplex PCR reads, giving one row per CDR3 protein. This sample has 8,500 to 10,000 distinct CDR3 sequences, with roughly 29% found just once. TRB was amplified from approximately 250-480 ng of blood genomic DNA. The sample taken for sequencing was blood. The receptors were sampled from a human donor who had recovered from COVID-19.

The chain has TRBV4-2 and TRBJ2-7, with 13 bases identical to TRBD2. CDR3 length: 17 residues. With 4 bases clipped from V and 4 bases from J, the junction kept 10 bases outside the gene matches. Germline V gives CDR1 LGHNA, CDR2 YNFKEQ. CDR3 loop: CASSPWTSGGPDYEQYF. The DNA for the CDR3 is TGTGCCAGCAGCCCCTGGACTAGCGGGGGACCTGATTACGAGCAGTACTTC.

In its sample, this clonotype is medium-sized. This chain links TRBV19 with TRBJ2-2, with D possibly matching TRBD1 (5 bases). The V end was cut by 3 bases, the J end by 0 bases, with 14 bases between. This CDR3 spans 17 amino acids. Germline CDR1 is LNHDA and CDR2 is SQIVND (reference sequence). The CDR3: CASSIKGILANTGELFF. The CDR3 DNA follows: TGTGCCAGTAGTATCAAGGGGATACTGGCGAACACCGGGGAGCTGTTTTTT. Variable domain in full (rest from reference TRBV19 and TRBJ2-2): DGGITQSPKYLFRKEGQNVTLSCEQNLNHDAMYWYRQDPGQGLRLIYYSQIVNDFQKGDIAEGYSVSREKKESFPLTVTSAQKNPTAFYLCASSIKGILANTGELFFGEGSRLTVL.

This clonotype counts as medium-sized. CDR3 sequence (DNA): TGTGCCAGTAGTATGGACAGGGAGTCGTCGGGTACGCAGTATTTT. Residues: CASSMDRESSGTQYF. The rearrangement joins TRBV19 to TRBJ2-3; 8 bases line up with TRBD1. The J segment lost 8 bases and the V segment lost 3 bases, leaving 10 bases of the junction unmatched. This CDR3 has 15 residues. Germline CDR1 reads LNHDA; CDR2 reads SQIVND (reference sequence).

This clonotype appeared once. Germline and junction disagree at one end, which may indicate a read error. CDR3 region: CASSSGQMGSDTQYF. The CDR3 bases are TGCGCCAGCAGCTCGGGACAGATGGGATCAGATACGCAGTATTTT. The rearrangement joins TRBV5-3 to TRBJ2-3; 7 bases line up with TRBD1. TRBV5-3 is marked as an open reading frame, function uncertain. The CDR3 extends over 15 amino acids.

By proportion, this clonotype is medium-sized. The genes are TRBV6-2 or TRBV6-3 and TRBJ2-6, with unresolved D. V was cut by 4 bases and J by 0 bases, with 16 bases left in between. The CDR3 spans 18 residues. Germline V lookup: CDR1 MNHEY, CDR2 SVGEGT. CDR3 loop: CASSSTGRKLSGANVLTF. In DNA, the CDR3 is TGTGCCAGCAGTTCCACGGGCCGGAAACTCTCTGGGGCCAACGTCCTGACTTTC.

This clonotype was detected only a few times. V gene TRBV5-1 combines with J gene TRBJ2-3, with TRBD2 as a possible D gene (5 bases). The length of the CDR3 is 16 residues. The germline V gene encodes CDR1 SGHRS and CDR2 YFSETQ. Deletions cut 0 bases from V and 1 base from J, with 12 bases between. The CDR3: CASSLALARGTDTQYF. CDR3 DNA: TGCGCCAGCAGCTTGGCCCTCGCGAGGGGCACAGATACGCAGTATTTT.

V and J are TRBV12-3 or TRBV12-4 and TRBJ2-1; 10 nucleotides agree with TRBD1. The CDR3 has 15 residues. The J segment lost 9 bases and the V segment lost 5 bases, leaving 10 bases of the junction unmatched. CDR3 bases: TGTGCCAGCAGTGTGTCGGGACAGGGGAGGGGTGAGCAGTTCTTC. This encodes CASSVSGQGRGEQFF.

This clonotype occurred a few times. V usage is TRBV5-6 and J usage is TRBJ2-6; unclear D gene. CDR1 and CDR2 from the germline V gene are SGHDT and YYEEEE. The CDR3 contains 15 residues. The V end lost 7 bases, the J end lost 0 bases, and 11 bases lay between the germline ends. The CDR3 loop reads CASHQDGSGANVLTF. The CDR3 DNA sequence: TGTGCCAGCCACCAGGACGGCTCTGGGGCCAACGTCCTGACTTTC.

The chain uses TRBV20-1 and TRBJ1-3, with D possibly matching TRBD1 (6 bases). Trimming took off 4 bases at V and 0 bases at J, with 10 bases between the two ends. CDR1 and CDR2 (germline): DFQATT, SNEGSKA (reference sequence). This CDR3 is built from 14 residues. The CDR3 here is CSATQGSSGNTIYF. The CDR3, as DNA: TGCAGTGCTACACAGGGCAGCTCTGGAAACACCATATATTTT.

This clonotype was counted only a few times. This rearrangement joins TRBV12-3 or TRBV12-4 to TRBJ2-7, with 13 bases matching TRBD2. Trimming took 5 bases from V and 12 from J; bases not matched to a gene: 7. This CDR3 has 13 residues. CDR3 sequence: CASSLGTSGVSYF. The DNA for the CDR3 is TGTGCCAGCAGTCTCGGGACTAGCGGGGTCTCGTACTTC.

The chain carries TRBV20-1 and TRBJ2-1, with 9 bases matching TRBD2. V dropped 3 bases and J dropped 0; count of bases not matched to a gene: 6. Germline CDR1 reads DFQATT; CDR2 reads SNEGSKA (reference sequence). The CDR3 totals 16 residues. CDR3 in DNA: TGCAGTGCTAGGTACGGCGGGGGGGGCTCCTACAATGAGCAGTTCTTC. This codes for CSARYGGGGSYNEQFF.

By sample share, this clonotype is medium-sized. The chain is built from TRBV6-5 and TRBJ1-2; a possible D gene is TRBD1 (5 bases). Germline CDR1 is MNHEY and CDR2 is SVGAGI. V lost 2 bases and J 6 bases, leaving 10 bases between the germline ends. This CDR3 is 13 amino acids long. In DNA, the CDR3 is TGTGCCAGCAGTTACGGGGCTAGGAATGGCTACACCTTC. Its protein product is CASSYGARNGYTF.

This clonotype is classed as medium-sized. V and J are TRBV12-3 or TRBV12-4 and TRBJ2-3; D uncertain. This CDR3 comprises 14 residues. The V and J ends lost 1 base and 3 bases respectively, with 8 bases between them. The CDR3 bases are TGTGCCAGCAGTTTAGGACTGCTTACAGATACGCAGTATTTT. Translation: CASSLGLLTDTQYF.

This clonotype was seen only a few times. The rearrangement uses TRBV10-3 and TRBJ2-6, with D possibly matching TRBD2 (5 bases). The CDR3 is 13 amino acids. In germline, CDR1 is ENHRY, CDR2 SYGVKD. The V gene lost 10 bases and the J gene lost 4 bases, with 11 bases spanning the gap. CDR3 protein: CASGGPGANVLTF. The DNA for the CDR3 is TGTGCCAGCGGAGGACCCGGGGCCAACGTCCTGACTTTC.

A word on this clonotype: The germline gene is not matched at one end of the junction; a read error may be the cause. The rearrangement uses TRBV5-6 and TRBJ1-3, with 9 bases aligning to TRBD1. Germline V gene data show CDR1 as SGHDT and CDR2 as YYEEEE. There are 18 residues in the CDR3. The CDR3 loop reads CASSLSSGQGLSGNTIYF. Here the CDR3 DNA reads TGCGCCAGCAGCTTAAGTTCGGGACAGGGACTCTCTGGAAACACCATATATTTT.